This T cell receptor (beta chain) is drawn from a study of blood T cell repertoires in COVID-19 (dated by TCRdb to the early 2020s). Study-wide context: The collaborator samples originated in the United States, Italy and Spain and spanned the acute and convalescent phases of COVID-19. A de-identified subject ID, COVID-19 status, age in years and sex were almost always included in the sample metadata. Samples came from the ongoing ImmuneRACE study (first 160 participants) plus 1,254 subjects from 6 global collaborators. The repertoires were made available in a free public database intended to serve as a resource for research on the immune response to SARS-CoV-2. The prospective study material was composed of cDNA or gDNA derived from T cells, B-cell-depleted T cells, or PBMCs. Where available, HLA class I and class II types were obtained from metadata supplied by the sample provider rather than from assay-based typing. Deeply sampled blood TCRbeta repertoires from subjects exposed to, actively infected with, or recovered from COVID-19 were included in the dataset. On the study overall, not on this receptor specifically: How much clinical and demographic metadata was included differed by source and by participant, and the metadata was provided uncurated.

The immunoSEQ Assay, a bias-controlled multiplex PCR, was used to amplify TCRbeta CDR3 regions from genomic DNA. The source study handled its data this way. Nucleated cell counts per sample were estimated from amplification of reference gene primers within the assay. To quantify the absolute abundance of each unique TCRbeta CDR3 rearrangement, sequence reads were collapsed and filtered. For each sample, productive Simpson clonality was calculated as the square root of Simpson's diversity index over productive rearrangements. In its TCRdb copy, this immuneACCESS table keeps in-frame sequences only and misses some clones. Where compared with another copy, unresolved V genes explain less than half of these, and the others have no known cause. V and J calls and clone size come straight from that table; D and trimming were deduced from the DNA. This sample holds around 270,000 clones; 75% to 90% were observed only once. In total, the top ten clones hold about 5% of the sample.

Collaborating institutions collected whole blood in K2EDTA tubes following their own protocols. For TCRbeta analysis, collaborator samples were shipped as frozen whole blood, as isolated PBMCs, or as DNA extracted from either sample type. In its sample, this clone was seen a few times. Its antigen remains undetermined. No base qualities exist here, and no much larger clone lies one base off it. V is trimmed back by 5 bases and J by 0 bases, and the junction contains 6 bases that no gene match accounts for. Per the germline V gene, SGHVS is the CDR1 and FNYEAQ is the CDR2. Including cysteine and phenylalanine, the CDR3 has 15 amino acids. The sequence is cut down to CDR3 DNA, 45 bases in frame from base 1.

Sequencing was carried out using peripheral blood. Recombination joined TRBV7-6 with TRBJ2-7; 8 nucleotides in the junction match TRBD1. This TCR was recovered from a man aged 40-49 years with acute or convalescent COVID-19. In nucleotides, the sequence is TGTGCCAGCAGCAGGTGGACAGGGAGCTCCTACGAGCAGTACTTC. The translation is CASSRWTGSSYEQYF.